The 29 T cell receptor beta chains below come from one sample, sequenced in a study of cytomegalovirus exposure and HLA in healthy donors. PCR used 60 Vbeta primers and 13 Jbeta primers. Generated by immunoSEQ multiplex PCR, the TCRdb table keeps only in-frame clones and is missing some. The sample comprises 150,000 to 200,000 clones, 70% to 85% of which are singletons, and 1.4% rests with the top ten. Sequenced sample: PBMCs. The receptors shown here come from a male donor in good health and CMV-seronegative.

The CDR3 loop is CASSLGQNEQYF. For the CDR3, the DNA is TGTGCCAGCAGCTTGGGACAGAACGAGCAGTACTTC. This rearrangement joins TRBV5-6 to TRBJ2-7; TRBD1 is a possible D gene (5 bases). The CDR3 loop spans 12 amino acids. V was trimmed by 0 bases and J by 5 bases, leaving 6 bases between them. The germline CDR1 and CDR2 sequences are SGHDT and YYEEEE.

The chain carries TRBV6-5 and TRBJ2-1; TRBD1 is a possible D gene (6 bases). The V end lost 2 bases, the J end lost 7 bases, and 9 bases lay between the germline ends. In germline, CDR1 is MNHEY, CDR2 SVGAGI. The length of the CDR3 is 13 residues. DNA of the CDR3: TGTGCCAGCAGTTACGGGGGCTTGAATGAGCAGTTCTTC. This encodes CASSYGGLNEQFF.

This chain uses TRBV6-1 with TRBJ2-7; the D gene is possibly TRBD2 (6 bases). Germline V lookup: CDR1 MNHNS, CDR2 SASEGT. The V end was cut by 5 bases, the J end by 3 bases, with 14 bases between. The CDR3 length is 14 residues. The CDR3 spells CASSPGTPYYEQYF. Written as DNA, the CDR3 is TGTGCCAGCAGTCCAGGGACTCCTTACTACGAGCAGTACTTC.

The gene calls are TRBV11-2 and TRBJ2-5; 11 bases are a match to TRBD2. Germline CDR1 SGHAT, CDR2 FQNNGV. This CDR3 has 16 amino acids. The junction had 7 bases not matched to a gene; V was cut back by 3 bases and J by 4 bases. CDR3 sequence: CASSLGGSGRVETQYF. Here the CDR3 DNA reads TGTGCCAGCAGCTTGGGGGGTAGCGGGAGGGTAGAGACCCAGTACTTC.

V and J are TRBV18 and TRBJ1-2; 8 bases agree with TRBD1. Per germline, CDR1 KGHSH and CDR2 LQKENI. CDR3 length: 15 residues. J lost 8 bases, V lost 0 bases, and 8 bases had no gene match. CDR3 sequence reads: CASSPPPLQGGGYTF. The DNA of the CDR3 is TGTGCCAGCTCACCACCCCCATTACAGGGGGGCGGCTACACCTTC. Full variable domain (remainder filled in from reference TRBV18 and TRBJ1-2): NAGVMQNPRHLVRRRGQEARLRCSPMKGHSHVYWYRQLPEEGLKFMVYLQKENIIDESGMPKERFSAEFPKEGPSILRIQQVVRGDSAAYFCASSPPPLQGGGYTFGSGTRLTVV.

This clone was found a few times. The V gene is TRBV5-4, the J gene TRBJ2-1, with 10 bases lining up with TRBD2. This CDR3 is built from 14 residues. After removal of 6 bases from V and 7 bases from J, the junction contained 7 bases not matched to a gene. Per the germline V gene, CDR1 is SGHNT and CDR2 is YYREEE (reference sequence). Written as DNA, the CDR3 is TGTGCCAGCACCGGAGCGGGGGGGTGGAATGAGCAGTTCTTC. Its translation: CASTGAGGWNEQFF.

A single count supports this clone. The rearrangement uses TRBV7-9 and TRBJ1-1, with D perhaps TRBD1 (6 bases). This CDR3 contains 13 residues. CDR1 and CDR2 from the germline V gene are SEHNR and FQNEAQ (reference sequence). Trimming cost V 10 bases and J 0 bases, with 12 bases left between them. The CDR3 bases are TGTGCCACCGTCCAGGGGATGAACACTGAAGCTTTCTTT. Translating it yields CATVQGMNTEAFF.

V gene TRBV14 combines with J gene TRBJ2-1; possibly TRBD2 for D (6 bases). This CDR3 spans 15 amino acids. The ends were cut back, 3 bases at V and 9 bases at J, with 18 bases in the middle. CDR1 and CDR2 (germline): SGHDN, FVKESK. The CDR3 DNA follows: TGTGCCAGCAGCCATAGAGGGGCGGGATCGCGTGAGCAGTTCTTC. Protein product: CASSHRGAGSREQFF.

The chain uses TRBV28 and TRBJ1-5; 7 nucleotides align to TRBD1. CDR1 and CDR2 from the germline V gene are MDHEN and SYDVKM. This CDR3 has 14 residues. J lost 9 bases, V lost 2 bases, and 7 bases had no gene match. CDR3 nucleotide sequence: TGTGCCAGCAGTTTAGAGCAGGGGGATCGGCCCCAGCATTTT. It codes for CASSLEQGDRPQHF.

V and J are TRBV2 and TRBJ2-7, with TRBD1 matching over 9 bases. CDR3 length: 15 amino acids. Germline V gives CDR1 SNHLY, CDR2 FYNNEI. Trimming removed 2 bases from V and 1 base from J; junction bases left unmatched: 3. The CDR3 DNA reads TGTGCCAGCAGTGAACCCGGGACAGGGTCCTACGAGCAGTACTTC. Amino acid sequence: CASSEPGTGSYEQYF.

The chain links TRBV5-4 to TRBJ2-7, with TRBD1 identical over 9 bases. CDR3 length equals 14 residues. The germline CDR1 and CDR2 sequences are SGHNT and YYREEE (reference sequence). The V and J ends lost 0 bases and 4 bases, in that order; junction bases with no gene match: 2. CDR3 amino acids: CASSLDRGRYEQYF. The CDR3 bases are TGTGCCAGCAGCTTGGACAGGGGGCGATACGAGCAGTACTTC.

CDR3 coding DNA: TGTGCCAGCAGCTCAAGGGGCTATGGCTACACCTTC. Translation: CASSSRGYGYTF. This chain connects TRBV9 to TRBJ1-2; D is possibly TRBD1 (5 bases). Germline V lookup: CDR1 SGDLS, CDR2 YYNGEE. CDR3 length: 12 residues. The ends were cut back, 4 bases at V and 4 bases at J, with 8 bases in the middle.

CDR3 residues: CASNPLGQGSYEQYF. CDR3 nucleotide sequence: TGCGCCAGCAACCCCCTCGGACAGGGGTCCTACGAGCAGTACTTC. The chain uses TRBV5-1 and TRBJ2-7; 9 nucleotides agree with TRBD1. With V trimmed by 6 bases and J by 1 base, 8 bases remained unmatched. The CDR3 has 15 amino acids. From germline, CDR1 is SGHRS and CDR2 YFSETQ.

The chain is built from TRBV7-9 and TRBJ2-1; 9 bases map to TRBD2. This CDR3 has 17 amino acids. CDR1 is SEHNR and CDR2 is FQNEAQ in the germline V gene (reference sequence). V trimming: 8 bases; J trimming: 2 bases; junction bases outside the gene matches: 13. CDR3 DNA: TGTGCCAGCTTCCCGGAAGCGGGAGGTCTCCCCTACAATGAGCAGTTCTTC. Protein product: CASFPEAGGLPYNEQFF.

The chain couples TRBV19 to TRBJ1-1, with a weak D call TRBD1 (6 bases). Germline lookup yields CDR1 LNHDA and CDR2 SQIVND (reference sequence). V lost 3 bases and J 4 bases, leaving 12 bases between the germline ends. The CDR3 extends over 14 amino acids. The CDR3 reads CASSIPGVSTEAFF. Here the CDR3 DNA reads TGTGCCAGTAGTATCCCAGGGGTGAGCACTGAAGCTTTCTTT.

The rearrangement joins TRBV15 to TRBJ2-1; 7 bases match TRBD2. The CDR3 covers 14 residues. Losses at the gene ends were 3 bases for V and 7 bases for J; bases not matched to a gene: 6. Germline V gives CDR1 LNHNV, CDR2 YYDKDF (reference sequence). The CDR3 DNA reads TGTGCCACCAGCAGCGGGGGGTTAAGGAATGAGCAGTTCTTC. Protein: CATSSGGLRNEQFF. The variable domain in full, with the rest retrieved from reference TRBV15 and TRBJ2-1, is DAMVIQNPRYQVTQFGKPVTLSCSQTLNHNVMYWYQQKSSQAPKLLFHYYDKDFNNEADTPDNFQSRRPNTSFCFLDIRSPGLGDTAMYLCATSSGGLRNEQFFGPGTRLTVL.

The rearrangement links TRBV27 to TRBJ1-5, with 8 bases fitting TRBD1. This CDR3 contains 14 residues. Looked up from germline, CDR1 is MNHEY and CDR2 is SMNVEV (reference sequence). Trimming at V came to 2 bases and at J to 7 bases, leaving 4 bases not matched to a gene. The CDR3 here is CASSLRTGNQPQHF. The CDR3, as DNA: TGTGCCAGCAGTTTACGGACAGGGAACCAGCCCCAGCATTTT.

This chain uses TRBV7-9 with TRBJ1-3, with D perhaps TRBD1 (5 bases). The CDR3 totals 14 residues. CDR1 and CDR2 from the germline V gene are SEHNR and FQNEAQ (reference sequence). Trimming cost V 8 bases and J 4 bases, with 15 bases left between them. This chain's CDR3 is CASPPGGSGNTIYF. The CDR3 DNA is TGTGCCAGCCCTCCCGGGGGGTCCGGAAACACCATATATTTT.

V and J are TRBV5-1 and TRBJ2-5, with D possibly TRBD2 on 5 matching bases. This CDR3 spans 15 amino acids. Trimming pared 4 bases from V and 6 bases from J, leaving 19 bases between. In germline, CDR1 is SGHRS, CDR2 YFSETQ. The CDR3 is CASSPSVAGLQTQYF. Written as DNA, the CDR3 is TGCGCCAGCAGCCCCTCGGTCGCGGGTTTACAGACCCAGTACTTC.

The chain links TRBV28 to TRBJ1-5; possible D gene TRBD1, 5 bases. V was trimmed by 2 bases and J by 6 bases, leaving 14 bases between them. The CDR3 spans 15 residues. CDR1 is MDHEN and CDR2 is SYDVKM in the germline V gene. The CDR3: CASSLGRVGIQPQHF. CDR3 sequence (DNA): TGTGCCAGCAGTTTAGGCAGGGTCGGTATTCAGCCCCAGCATTTT.

The genes are TRBV6-1 and TRBJ2-5, with 11 bases matching TRBD1. CDR1 is MNHNS and CDR2 is SASEGT in the germline V gene. V was clipped by 6 bases and J by 5 bases; unmatched bases: 8. The CDR3 consists of 15 residues. CDR3 sequence reads: CASRGDRGVRETQYF. CDR3 coding DNA: TGTGCCAGCAGGGGGGACAGGGGGGTACGGGAGACCCAGTACTTC.

This chain connects TRBV7-9 to TRBJ2-3; 8 bases line up with TRBD2. This CDR3 region has 16 residues. Losses at the gene ends were 3 bases for V and 3 bases for J; bases not matched to a gene: 8. Germline V gene lookup returns CDR1 SEHNR and CDR2 FQNEAQ (reference sequence). CDR3 nucleotide sequence: TGTGCCAGCAGCTTGCCCAGCGGGGGTCGGACAGATACGCAGTATTTT. Its translation is CASSLPSGGRTDTQYF.

This sequence joins TRBV19 and TRBJ2-5; 14 nucleotides match TRBD2. The CDR3 runs to 17 residues. CDR1 and CDR2 from the germline V gene are LNHDA and SQIVND (reference sequence). Losses at the gene ends were 7 bases for V and 9 bases for J; bases not matched to a gene: 16. The CDR3 sequence: CASTSIPGLAGASAQYF. The CDR3 DNA follows: TGTGCCAGTACCTCCATTCCGGGACTAGCGGGGGCCTCGGCCCAGTACTTC.

The chain carries TRBV19 and TRBJ2-4; D possibly corresponds to TRBD1 (5 bases). CDR1 is LNHDA and CDR2 is SQIVND in the germline V gene (reference sequence). Trimming removed 5 bases from V and 1 base from J, with 6 bases in between. The CDR3 spans 13 residues. CDR3 nucleotides: TGTGCCAGTAGTCCAGGGGCCAAAAACATTCAGTACTTC. It translates to CASSPGAKNIQYF.

Only a few counts were recorded for this clone. The rearrangement uses TRBV5-4 and TRBJ2-5; 11 bases match TRBD2. The CDR3 spans 18 residues. V was pared by 0 bases and J by 3 bases, with 10 bases of the junction left unmatched. The germline V gene encodes CDR1 SGHNT and CDR2 YYREEE (reference sequence). CDR3: CASSLGDVAGGPEETQYF. The CDR3 coding sequence is TGTGCCAGCAGCTTGGGGGACGTAGCGGGGGGGCCTGAAGAGACCCAGTACTTC.

The rearrangement links TRBV7-3 to TRBJ1-4; 8 bases map to TRBD1. Germline values: CDR1 SGHTA, CDR2 FQGTGA. The CDR3 sequence is 13 residues long. V lost 5 bases and J lost 7; bases outside the gene matches: 3. The CDR3 sequence is CASSRDRGEKLFF. DNA of the CDR3: TGTGCCAGCAGCCGTGACAGGGGTGAAAAACTGTTTTTT.

This chain joins TRBV9 and TRBJ2-1; 9 positions agree with TRBD2. The CDR3 runs 15 residues. The trim removed 0 bases at V and 9 bases at J, leaving 7 bases unmatched. Germline V gene data show CDR1 as SGDLS and CDR2 as YYNGEE. In nucleotides, the CDR3 is TGTGCCAGCAGCGTAGATCTAGCGGGGTCCGCTGAGCAGTTCTTC. Protein product: CASSVDLAGSAEQFF.

This clone occurred once. Here the CDR3 DNA reads TGTGCCAGCAGTCGCCCCGGTGGCAATGAGCAGTTCTTC. Protein product: CASSRPGGNEQFF. This chain joins TRBV6-1 and TRBJ2-1; unclear D gene. V was clipped by 5 bases and J by 6 bases, with 11 bases between them. There are 13 residues in the CDR3. The germline V gene has CDR1 MNHNS and CDR2 SASEGT.

V usage is TRBV6-5 and J usage is TRBJ2-7; 7 bases are a match to TRBD1. The V gene end was trimmed by 2 bases and the J gene end by 5 bases; junction bases not matched to a gene: 9. CDR3 length: 15 amino acids. CDR1 and CDR2 from the germline V gene are MNHEY and SVGAGI. The CDR3, as DNA: TGTGCCAGCAGTTACCAAAGGGGGCCGGACCACGAGCAGTACTTC. It is translated as CASSYQRGPDHEQYF.